The rows below give T cell receptor beta chains drawn from one sample of a study of cytomegalovirus exposure and HLA in healthy donors. Using immunoSEQ multiplex PCR, the repertoire was profiled, and TCRdb retains in-frame clones only, with some absent. The sample has 180,000 or so clones; about 79% are singletons. The sequenced sample consisted of PBMCs. All receptors come from a man aged 45-65 years in good health and CMV-seropositive. CDR3s include the opening cysteine and the closing phenylalanine or tryptophan. Fields, in order: J gene, V gene, clone size, D gene, CDR3 protein, CDR3 DNA. D genes are given only for firm matches. Part of the rows lack a size; the others show once, few, many or a class for expanded clones.

J gene: TRBJ1-5; V gene: TRBV7-2; clone size: NA; D gene: TRBD1; CDR3 protein: CASSVQGDGNQPQHF; CDR3 DNA: TGTGCCAGCAGCGTACAGGGGGATGGCAATCAGCCCCAGCATTTT
J gene: TRBJ1-1; V gene: TRBV4-1; clone size: once; D gene: NA; CDR3 protein: CASSQLMNTEAFF; CDR3 DNA: TGCGCCAGCAGCCAATTAATGAACACTGAAGCTTTCTTT
J gene: TRBJ1-2; V gene: TRBV7-8; clone size: NA; D gene: TRBD1; CDR3 protein: CASSSLDTGADGYTF; CDR3 DNA: TGTGCCAGCAGCTCATTGGACACAGGGGCCGACGGCTACACCTTC
J gene: TRBJ1-2; V gene: TRBV5-1; clone size: NA; D gene: NA; CDR3 protein: CASSPSPGDAYGYTF; CDR3 DNA: TGCGCCAGCAGCCCCTCACCCGGAGACGCCTATGGCTACACCTTC
J gene: TRBJ2-1; V gene: TRBV2; clone size: NA; D gene: NA; CDR3 protein: CASSKGAQEQFF; CDR3 DNA: TGTGCCAGCAGTAAAGGGGCCCAAGAGCAGTTCTTC
J gene: TRBJ2-7; V gene: TRBV28; clone size: NA; D gene: TRBD1; CDR3 protein: CASSFGQVREQYF; CDR3 DNA: TGTGCCAGCAGTTTCGGACAGGTTCGCGAGCAGTACTTC
J gene: TRBJ1-1; V gene: TRBV5-6; clone size: NA; D gene: NA; CDR3 protein: CASSEGWGNTEAFF; CDR3 DNA: TGTGCCAGCAGCGAGGGTTGGGGGAACACTGAAGCTTTCTTT
J gene: TRBJ1-4; V gene: TRBV28; clone size: NA; D gene: TRBD1; CDR3 protein: CASSRGTEREKLFF; CDR3 DNA: TGTGCCAGCAGTCGGGGGACAGAGAGAGAAAAACTGTTTTTT
J gene: TRBJ1-1; V gene: TRBV29-1; clone size: NA; D gene: NA; CDR3 protein: CSVTVNTEAFF; CDR3 DNA: TGCAGCGTGACAGTTAACACTGAAGCTTTCTTT
J gene: TRBJ1-6; V gene: TRBV27; clone size: NA; D gene: TRBD1; CDR3 protein: CASSLSEAHRGFSPLHF; CDR3 DNA: TGTGCCAGCAGTTTATCCGAGGCGCACAGGGGTTTTTCACCCCTCCACTTT
J gene: TRBJ2-7; V gene: TRBV18; clone size: NA; D gene: NA; CDR3 protein: CASSPHSWGRDEQYF; CDR3 DNA: TGTGCCAGCTCACCACATAGTTGGGGGCGCGACGAGCAGTACTTC
J gene: TRBJ2-6; V gene: TRBV19; clone size: NA; D gene: NA; CDR3 protein: CASSYLNRVRAGANVLTF; CDR3 DNA: TGTGCCAGTAGTTACTTAAACAGGGTTCGGGCTGGGGCCAACGTCCTGACTTTC
J gene: TRBJ2-7; V gene: TRBV6-6; clone size: NA; D gene: TRBD1; CDR3 protein: CASSFTGAFDEQYF; CDR3 DNA: TGTGCCAGCAGTTTTACAGGGGCGTTCGACGAGCAGTACTTC
J gene: TRBJ2-7; V gene: TRBV5-1; clone size: NA; D gene: NA; CDR3 protein: CASSGGAGQRSYEQYF; CDR3 DNA: TGCGCCAGCAGCGGGGGCGCGGGACAGAGATCCTACGAGCAGTACTTC
J gene: TRBJ2-5; V gene: TRBV6-1; clone size: NA; D gene: TRBD1; CDR3 protein: CASHRDSLQETQYF; CDR3 DNA: TGTGCCAGCCACCGGGACAGTCTACAAGAGACCCAGTACTTC
J gene: TRBJ1-6; V gene: TRBV5-6; clone size: NA; D gene: NA; CDR3 protein: CASSLDQGYYNSPLHF; CDR3 DNA: TGTGCCAGCAGCTTGGATCAGGGCTACTATAATTCACCCCTCCACTTT
J gene: TRBJ1-6; V gene: TRBV2; clone size: few; D gene: NA; CDR3 protein: CASTAQGDASPLHF; CDR3 DNA: TGTGCCAGCACTGCACAGGGAGACGCGTCACCCCTCCACTTT
J gene: TRBJ2-3; V gene: TRBV7-3; clone size: NA; D gene: NA; CDR3 protein: CASSRDGEENTQYF; CDR3 DNA: TGTGCCAGCAGCCGTGACGGCGAGGAGAATACGCAGTATTTT
J gene: TRBJ2-1; V gene: TRBV19; clone size: NA; D gene: NA; CDR3 protein: CASSISPGVISYNEQFF; CDR3 DNA: TGTGCCAGTAGTATAAGTCCGGGGGTCATCTCCTACAATGAGCAGTTCTTC
J gene: TRBJ2-7; V gene: TRBV6-5; clone size: few; D gene: TRBD2; CDR3 protein: CASSSGVAHEQYF; CDR3 DNA: TGTGCCAGCTCCAGCGGGGTAGCCCACGAGCAGTACTTC
J gene: TRBJ1-2; V gene: TRBV5-1; clone size: NA; D gene: NA; CDR3 protein: CASSLGRDSGYTF; CDR3 DNA: TGCGCCAGCAGCTTGGGACGGGATAGTGGCTACACCTTC
J gene: TRBJ2-3; V gene: TRBV4-3; clone size: NA; D gene: TRBD2; CDR3 protein: CASSHGAGEDTDTQYF; CDR3 DNA: TGCGCCAGCAGCCACGGAGCGGGGGAGGACACAGATACGCAGTATTTT
J gene: TRBJ1-6; V gene: TRBV6-4; clone size: NA; D gene: TRBD1; CDR3 protein: CASSTGTENSPLHF; CDR3 DNA: TGTGCCAGCAGTACCGGGACAGAGAATTCACCCCTCCACTTT
J gene: TRBJ1-2; V gene: TRBV11-2; clone size: NA; D gene: NA; CDR3 protein: CASSLGSSYGYTF; CDR3 DNA: TGTGCCAGCAGCTTAGGCAGTTCCTATGGCTACACCTTC
J gene: TRBJ2-7; V gene: TRBV13; clone size: NA; D gene: TRBD2; CDR3 protein: CASSSNSLAGVTYEQYF; CDR3 DNA: TGTGCCAGCAGCTCCAATAGCCTAGCGGGGGTGACCTACGAGCAGTACTTC
J gene: TRBJ1-2; V gene: TRBV6-1; clone size: NA; D gene: TRBD1; CDR3 protein: CASRQTGESGYTF; CDR3 DNA: TGTGCCAGCAGGCAGACAGGGGAAAGTGGCTACACCTTC
J gene: TRBJ1-2; V gene: TRBV4-1; clone size: NA; D gene: NA; CDR3 protein: CASSQELAGLYGYTF; CDR3 DNA: TGCGCCAGCAGCCAAGAATTGGCAGGCCTCTATGGCTACACCTTC
J gene: TRBJ2-2; V gene: TRBV5-6; clone size: NA; D gene: TRBD1; CDR3 protein: CASSFGTGMTGELFF; CDR3 DNA: TGTGCCAGCAGCTTCGGGACAGGGATGACCGGGGAGCTGTTTTTT
J gene: TRBJ2-5; V gene: TRBV7-9; clone size: once; D gene: NA; CDR3 protein: CASSLGAENF; CDR3 DNA: TGTGCCAGCAGCTTAGGCGCGGAAAACTTC
J gene: TRBJ1-2; V gene: TRBV27; clone size: NA; D gene: NA; CDR3 protein: CASSGPRGEDYGYTF; CDR3 DNA: TGTGCCAGCAGTGGGCCGCGGGGCGAGGACTATGGCTACACCTTC
J gene: TRBJ2-3; V gene: TRBV5-1; clone size: NA; D gene: TRBD2; CDR3 protein: CASSFGTSGGLDTQYF; CDR3 DNA: TGCGCCAGCAGCTTCGGGACTAGCGGGGGATTAGATACGCAGTATTTT
J gene: TRBJ1-2; V gene: TRBV21-1; clone size: NA; D gene: NA; CDR3 protein: CASKDRVGSYGYTF; CDR3 DNA: TGTGCCAGCAAAGACAGGGTCGGGAGCTATGGCTACACCTTC
J gene: TRBJ1-5; V gene: TRBV19; clone size: NA; D gene: NA; CDR3 protein: CASTRRQMDQPQHF; CDR3 DNA: TGTGCCAGTACCCGCCGACAGATGGATCAGCCCCAGCATTTT
J gene: TRBJ2-5; V gene: TRBV28; clone size: NA; D gene: TRBD1; CDR3 protein: CASNTWDRGETQYF; CDR3 DNA: TGTGCCAGCAACACCTGGGACAGGGGAGAGACCCAGTACTTC
J gene: TRBJ1-3; V gene: TRBV19; clone size: once; D gene: NA; CDR3 protein: CASSSLGNTIYF; CDR3 DNA: TGTGCCAGTAGTTCACTTGGAAACACCATATATTTT
J gene: TRBJ1-1; V gene: TRBV29-1; clone size: NA; D gene: NA; CDR3 protein: CSVGTTGANTEAFF; CDR3 DNA: TGCAGCGTTGGGACTACCGGTGCGAACACTGAAGCTTTCTTT
J gene: TRBJ1-2; V gene: TRBV15; clone size: NA; D gene: TRBD1; CDR3 protein: CATSRDQRQGAILDYGYTF; CDR3 DNA: TGTGCCACCAGCAGAGACCAAAGACAGGGTGCTATCCTCGACTATGGCTACACCTTC
J gene: TRBJ1-5; V gene: TRBV28; clone size: once; D gene: TRBD1; CDR3 protein: CASSGQGVVSQPQHF; CDR3 DNA: TGTGCCAGCAGTGGACAGGGCGTCGTAAGTCAGCCCCAGCATTTT
J gene: TRBJ2-3; V gene: TRBV7-3; clone size: NA; D gene: TRBD1; CDR3 protein: CASSLGHRGLTDTQYF; CDR3 DNA: TGTGCCAGCAGCTTAGGTCACAGGGGGCTCACAGATACGCAGTATTTT
J gene: TRBJ1-5; V gene: TRBV5-6; clone size: NA; D gene: TRBD1; CDR3 protein: CASSTGGQGANQPQHF; CDR3 DNA: TGTGCCAGCAGCACCGGAGGACAGGGAGCAAATCAGCCCCAGCATTTT
J gene: TRBJ1-2; V gene: TRBV2; clone size: NA; D gene: NA; CDR3 protein: CASKQGPNYGYTF; CDR3 DNA: TGTGCCAGCAAGCAGGGCCCTAACTATGGCTACACCTTC
J gene: TRBJ2-3; V gene: TRBV19; clone size: once; D gene: NA; CDR3 protein: CASSRLERGDTQYF; CDR3 DNA: TGTGCCAGTAGTAGACTAGAGAGGGGAGATACGCAGTATTTT